This T cell receptor beta chain was captured by sequencing in a study of CD8 T cells in ankylosing spondylitis. This clonotype showed up many times. Its antigen is unknown. CDR3 length: 11 residues. V was shortened by 5 bases and J by 6 bases, with 5 bases between the two germline ends. Each CDR3 protein gets one entry after TCRdb re-called the 5' RACE reads with MiXCR. The top ten clones hold 0.51% of a sample with 750,000 to 850,000 distinct CDR3 sequences, roughly 12% of them seen once. Study-wide results and caveats: Several highly homologous variants formed a TCR beta motif that appeared characteristic of ankylosing spondylitis blood.

The receptor was derived from a male donor with ankylosing spondylitis. V is TRBV12-3 or TRBV12-4 and J is TRBJ1-5; no clear D. The sample comprised blood, either unsorted or a sorted T cell fraction (not recorded which). The CDR3: CASSASQPQHF. The DNA of the CDR3 is TGTGCCAGCAGTGCGTCTCAGCCCCAGCATTTT.